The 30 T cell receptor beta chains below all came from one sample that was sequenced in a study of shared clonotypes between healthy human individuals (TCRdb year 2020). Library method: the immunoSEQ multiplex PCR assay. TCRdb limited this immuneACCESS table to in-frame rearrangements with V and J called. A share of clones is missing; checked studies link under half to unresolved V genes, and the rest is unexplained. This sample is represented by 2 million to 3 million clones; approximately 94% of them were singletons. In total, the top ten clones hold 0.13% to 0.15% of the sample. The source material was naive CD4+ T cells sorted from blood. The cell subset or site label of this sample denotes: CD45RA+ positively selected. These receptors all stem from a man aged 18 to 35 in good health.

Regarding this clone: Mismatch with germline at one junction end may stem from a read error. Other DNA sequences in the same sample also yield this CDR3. CDR3 DNA sequence: TGTGCTAGCAGCTTAAACAGCAATCAGCCCCAGCATTTT. This translates into CASSLNSNQPQHF. This rearrangement joins TRBV7-9 to TRBJ1-5; the D is unclear. This CDR3 is built from 13 residues. Germline CDR1 is SEHNR and CDR2 is FQNEAQ (reference sequence).

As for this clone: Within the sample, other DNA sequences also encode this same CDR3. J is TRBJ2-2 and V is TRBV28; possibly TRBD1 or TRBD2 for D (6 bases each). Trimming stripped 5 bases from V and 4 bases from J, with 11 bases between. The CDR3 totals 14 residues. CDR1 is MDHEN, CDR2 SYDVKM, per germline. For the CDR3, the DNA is TGTGCCAGCAGTCTACAGGGAGGCACCGGGGAGCTGTTTTTT. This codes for CASSLQGGTGELFF.

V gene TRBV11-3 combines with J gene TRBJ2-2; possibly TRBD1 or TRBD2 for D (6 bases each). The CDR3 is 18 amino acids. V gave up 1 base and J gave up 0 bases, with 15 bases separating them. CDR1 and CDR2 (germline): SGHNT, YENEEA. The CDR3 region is CASSLVAQRGANTGELFF. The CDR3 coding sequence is TGTGCCAGCAGCTTAGTCGCCCAGAGGGGGGCGAACACCGGGGAGCTGTTTTTT. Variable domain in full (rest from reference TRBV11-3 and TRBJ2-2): EAGVVQSPRYKIIEKKQPVAFWCNPISGHNTLYWYLQNLGQGPELLIRYENEEAVDDSQLPKDRFSAERLKGVDSTLKIQPAELGDSAVYLCASSLVAQRGANTGELFFGEGSRLTVL.

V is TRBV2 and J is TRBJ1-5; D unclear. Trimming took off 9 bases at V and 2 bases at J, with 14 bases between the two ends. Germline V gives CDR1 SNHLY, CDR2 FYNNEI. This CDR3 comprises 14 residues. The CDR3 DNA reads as TGTGCCAGTGGGATAGGGATGCGCAATCAGCCCCAGCATTTT. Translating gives CASGIGMRNQPQHF. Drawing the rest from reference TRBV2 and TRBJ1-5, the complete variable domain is EPEVTQTPSHQVTQMGQEVILRCVPISNHLYFYWYRQILGQKVEFLVSFYNNEISEKSEIFDDQFSVERPDGSNFTLKIRSTKLEDSAMYFCASGIGMRNQPQHFGDGTRLSIL.

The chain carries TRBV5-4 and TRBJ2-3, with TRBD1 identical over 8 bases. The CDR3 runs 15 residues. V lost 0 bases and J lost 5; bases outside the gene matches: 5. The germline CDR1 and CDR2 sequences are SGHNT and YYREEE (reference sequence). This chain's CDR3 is CASSLGRTGQDTQYF. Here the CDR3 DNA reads TGTGCCAGCAGCTTGGGGCGGACAGGGCAAGATACGCAGTATTTT.

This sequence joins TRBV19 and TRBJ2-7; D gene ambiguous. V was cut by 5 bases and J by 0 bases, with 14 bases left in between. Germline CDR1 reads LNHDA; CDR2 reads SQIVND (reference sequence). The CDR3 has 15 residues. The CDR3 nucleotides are TGTGCCAGTAGTGCTCGATATAGTCCCTCCTACGAGCAGTACTTC. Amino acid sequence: CASSARYSPSYEQYF. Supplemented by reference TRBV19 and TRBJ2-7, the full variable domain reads DGGITQSPKYLFRKEGQNVTLSCEQNLNHDAMYWYRQDPGQGLRLIYYSQIVNDFQKGDIAEGYSVSREKKESFPLTVTSAQKNPTAFYLCASSARYSPSYEQYFGPGTRLTVT.

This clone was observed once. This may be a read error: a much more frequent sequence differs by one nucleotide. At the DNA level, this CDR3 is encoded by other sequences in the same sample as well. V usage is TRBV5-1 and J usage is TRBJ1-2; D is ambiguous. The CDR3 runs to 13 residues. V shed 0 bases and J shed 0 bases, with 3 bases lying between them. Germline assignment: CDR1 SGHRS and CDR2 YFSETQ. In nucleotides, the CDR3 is TGCGCCAGCAGCTTGGACACTAACTATGGCTACACCTTC. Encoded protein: CASSLDTNYGYTF.

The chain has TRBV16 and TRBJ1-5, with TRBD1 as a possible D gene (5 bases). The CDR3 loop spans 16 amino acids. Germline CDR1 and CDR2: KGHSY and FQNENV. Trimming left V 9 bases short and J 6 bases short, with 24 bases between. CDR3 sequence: CARDKRVKARGQPQHF. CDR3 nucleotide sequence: TGTGCCAGGGATAAAAGGGTCAAGGCTAGGGGTCAGCCCCAGCATTTT. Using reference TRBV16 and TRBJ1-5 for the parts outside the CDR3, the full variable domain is GEEVAQTPKHLVRGEGQKAKLYCAPIKGHSYVFWYQQVLKNEFKFLISFQNENVFDETGMPKERFSAKCLPNSPCSLEIQATKLEDSAVYFCARDKRVKARGQPQHFGDGTRLSIL.

The CDR3 loop reads CASSFGSKNTEAFF. Written as DNA, the CDR3 is TGTGCCAGCAGTTTCGGAAGTAAGAACACTGAAGCTTTCTTT. The rearrangement uses TRBV27 and TRBJ1-1; D not certain. V lost 3 bases and J 1 base, leaving 9 bases between the germline ends. CDR1 and CDR2 (germline): MNHEY, SMNVEV (reference sequence). The CDR3 has 14 amino acids.

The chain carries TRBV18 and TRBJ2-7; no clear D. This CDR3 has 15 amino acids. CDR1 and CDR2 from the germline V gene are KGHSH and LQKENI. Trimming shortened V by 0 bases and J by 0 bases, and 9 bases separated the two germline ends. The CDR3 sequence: CASSPPLASSYEQYF. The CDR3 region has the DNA TGTGCCAGCTCACCACCGCTTGCCAGCTCCTACGAGCAGTACTTC. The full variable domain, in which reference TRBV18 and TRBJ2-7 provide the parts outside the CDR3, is NAGVMQNPRHLVRRRGQEARLRCSPMKGHSHVYWYRQLPEEGLKFMVYLQKENIIDESGMPKERFSAEFPKEGPSILRIQQVVRGDSAAYFCASSPPLASSYEQYFGPGTRLTVT.

CDR3 coding DNA: TGTGCCAGCAGCTTTCCCGGCAGGGCGCCCCTCGAAGCTTTCTTT. Translating gives CASSFPGRAPLEAFF. The chain couples TRBV7-2 to TRBJ1-1; D possibly corresponds to TRBD1 (5 bases). V shed 3 bases and J shed 8 bases, with 19 bases lying between them. The CDR3 length is 15 residues. CDR1 is SGHTA and CDR2 is FQGNSA in the germline V gene.

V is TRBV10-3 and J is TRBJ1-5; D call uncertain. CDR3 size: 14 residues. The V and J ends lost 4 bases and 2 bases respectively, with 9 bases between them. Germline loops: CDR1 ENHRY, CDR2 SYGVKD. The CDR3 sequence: CAISAAGGNQPQHF. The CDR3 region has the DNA TGTGCCATCAGTGCGGCGGGCGGCAATCAGCCCCAGCATTTT.

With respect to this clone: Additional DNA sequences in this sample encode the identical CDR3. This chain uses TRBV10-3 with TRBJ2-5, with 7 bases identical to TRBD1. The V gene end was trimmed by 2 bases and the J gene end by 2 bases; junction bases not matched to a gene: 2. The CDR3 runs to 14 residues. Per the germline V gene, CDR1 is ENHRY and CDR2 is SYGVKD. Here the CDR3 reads CAISEARGQETQYF. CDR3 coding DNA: TGTGCCATCAGTGAGGCCAGGGGGCAAGAGACCCAGTACTTC.

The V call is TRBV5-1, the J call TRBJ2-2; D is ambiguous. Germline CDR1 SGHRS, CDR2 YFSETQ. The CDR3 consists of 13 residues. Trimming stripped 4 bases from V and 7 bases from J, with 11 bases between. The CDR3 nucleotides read TGCGCCAGCAGCCCCGCCGGCGACGGGGAGCTGTTTTTT. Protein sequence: CASSPAGDGELFF.

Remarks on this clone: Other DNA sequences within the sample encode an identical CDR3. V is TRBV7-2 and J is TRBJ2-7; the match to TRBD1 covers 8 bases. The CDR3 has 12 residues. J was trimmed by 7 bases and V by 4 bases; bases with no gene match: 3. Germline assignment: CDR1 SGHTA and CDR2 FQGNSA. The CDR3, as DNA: TGTGCCAGCAGCTCACAGGGGGTGGAGCAGTACTTC. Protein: CASSSQGVEQYF.

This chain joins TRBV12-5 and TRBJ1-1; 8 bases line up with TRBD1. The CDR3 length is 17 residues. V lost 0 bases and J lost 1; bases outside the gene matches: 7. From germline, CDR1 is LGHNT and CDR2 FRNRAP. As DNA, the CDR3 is TGTGCTAGTGGTTTGGTCCTCGGACAGGGCCCGAACACTGAAGCTTTCTTT. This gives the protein CASGLVLGQGPNTEAFF.

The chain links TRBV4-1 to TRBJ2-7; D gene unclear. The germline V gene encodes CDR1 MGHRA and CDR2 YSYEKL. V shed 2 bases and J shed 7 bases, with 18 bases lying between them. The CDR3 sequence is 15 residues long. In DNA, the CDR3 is TGCGCCAGCAGCCAACAGGCAGGAGCTCCTACGGAGCAGTACTTC. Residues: CASSQQAGAPTEQYF.

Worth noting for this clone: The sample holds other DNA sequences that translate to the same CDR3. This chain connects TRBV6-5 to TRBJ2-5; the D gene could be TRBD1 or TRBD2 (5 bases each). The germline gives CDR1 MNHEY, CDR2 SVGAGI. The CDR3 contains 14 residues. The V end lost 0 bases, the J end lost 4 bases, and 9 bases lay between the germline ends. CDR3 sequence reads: CASSYSRGAETQYF. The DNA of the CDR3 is TGTGCCAGCAGTTACTCACGGGGCGCAGAGACCCAGTACTTC.

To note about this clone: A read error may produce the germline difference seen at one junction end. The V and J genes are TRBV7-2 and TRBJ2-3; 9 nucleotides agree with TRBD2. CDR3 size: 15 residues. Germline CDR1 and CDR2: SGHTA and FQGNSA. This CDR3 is CASSLAGSYTDTQYF. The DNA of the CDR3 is TGTGCCAGCAGCCTAGCGGGGTCTTACACAGATACGCAGTATTTT. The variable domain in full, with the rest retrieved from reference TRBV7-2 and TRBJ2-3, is GAGVSQSPSNKVTEKGKDVELRCDPISGHTALYWYRQSLGQGLEFLIYFQGNSAPDKSGLPSDRFSAERTGGSVSTLTIQRTQQEDSAVYLCASSLAGSYTDTQYFGPGTRLTVL.

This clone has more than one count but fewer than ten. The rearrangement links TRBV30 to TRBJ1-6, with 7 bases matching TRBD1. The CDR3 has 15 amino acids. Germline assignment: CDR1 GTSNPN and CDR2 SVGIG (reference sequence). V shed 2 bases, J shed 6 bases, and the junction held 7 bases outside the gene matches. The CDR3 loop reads CAWSRAGTVNSPLHF. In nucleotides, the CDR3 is TGTGCCTGGAGTCGGGCCGGGACAGTTAATTCACCCCTCCACTTT.

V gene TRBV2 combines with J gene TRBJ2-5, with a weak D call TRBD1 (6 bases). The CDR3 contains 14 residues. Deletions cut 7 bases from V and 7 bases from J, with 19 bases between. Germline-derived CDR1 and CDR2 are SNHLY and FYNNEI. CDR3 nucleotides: TGTGCCAGCACTAAACAGGGAAAAGTTGGGACCCAGTACTTC. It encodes CASTKQGKVGTQYF.

The CDR3 spells CASSFRMTRGNTDTQYF. CDR3 nucleotide sequence: TGTGCCAGCAGCTTTCGTATGACTAGGGGTAACACAGATACGCAGTATTTT. This chain joins TRBV5-6 and TRBJ2-3, with D possibly TRBD2 on 6 matching bases. CDR3 length equals 17 residues. Germline V gene data show CDR1 as SGHDT and CDR2 as YYEEEE. Trimming shortened V by 2 bases and J by 2 bases, and 18 bases separated the two germline ends.

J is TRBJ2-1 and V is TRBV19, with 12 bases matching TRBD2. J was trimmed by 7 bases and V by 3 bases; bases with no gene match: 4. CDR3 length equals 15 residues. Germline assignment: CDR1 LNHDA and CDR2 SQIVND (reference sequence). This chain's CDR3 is CASSIGLAGLNEQFF. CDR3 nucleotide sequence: TGTGCCAGTAGTATCGGACTAGCGGGGTTAAATGAGCAGTTCTTC.

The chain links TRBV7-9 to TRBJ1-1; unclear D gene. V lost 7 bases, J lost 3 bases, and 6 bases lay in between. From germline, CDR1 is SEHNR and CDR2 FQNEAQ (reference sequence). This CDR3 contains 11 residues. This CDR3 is CASTDYTEAFF. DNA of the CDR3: TGTGCCAGCACCGACTACACTGAAGCTTTCTTT.

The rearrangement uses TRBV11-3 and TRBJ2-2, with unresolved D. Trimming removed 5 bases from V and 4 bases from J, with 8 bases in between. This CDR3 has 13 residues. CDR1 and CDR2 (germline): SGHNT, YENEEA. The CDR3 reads CASSVQSTGELFF. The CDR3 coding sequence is TGTGCCAGCAGCGTACAGAGCACCGGGGAGCTGTTTTTT.

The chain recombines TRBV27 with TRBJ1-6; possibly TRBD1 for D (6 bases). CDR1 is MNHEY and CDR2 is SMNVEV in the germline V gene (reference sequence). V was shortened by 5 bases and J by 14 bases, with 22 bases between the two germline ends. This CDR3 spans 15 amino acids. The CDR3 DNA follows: TGTGCCAGCAGTCGGACCCCTACAGGGCCGGGGGCCCTCCACTTT. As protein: CASSRTPTGPGALHF.

The CDR3: CASSQDTGSRPEAFF. CDR3 DNA sequence: TGCGCCAGCAGCCAAGATACAGGGTCGAGGCCTGAAGCTTTCTTT. V is TRBV4-1 and J is TRBJ1-1; perhaps TRBD1 as D (6 bases). Trimming removed 0 bases at V and 6 bases at J, with 14 bases between. The CDR3 length is 15 residues. The germline gives CDR1 MGHRA, CDR2 YSYEKL.

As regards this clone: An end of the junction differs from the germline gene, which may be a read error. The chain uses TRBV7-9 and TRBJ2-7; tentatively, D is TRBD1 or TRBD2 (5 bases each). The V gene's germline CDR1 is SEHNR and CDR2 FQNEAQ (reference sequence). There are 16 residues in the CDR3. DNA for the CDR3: TGTGCCAGCAGCTTACTCGAACGGGACGGACCCTACCAGCAGTACTTC. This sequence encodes CASSLLERDGPYQQYF.

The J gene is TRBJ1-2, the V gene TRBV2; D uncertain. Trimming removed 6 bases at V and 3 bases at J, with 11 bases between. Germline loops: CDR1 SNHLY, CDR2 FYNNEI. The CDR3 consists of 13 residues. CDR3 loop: CASSGGSYYGYTF. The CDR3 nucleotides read TGTGCCAGCAGCGGTGGGTCCTACTATGGCTACACCTTC.

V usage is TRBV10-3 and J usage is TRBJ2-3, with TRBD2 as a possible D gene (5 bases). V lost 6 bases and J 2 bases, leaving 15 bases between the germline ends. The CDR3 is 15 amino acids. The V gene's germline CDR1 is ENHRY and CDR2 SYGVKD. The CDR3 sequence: CAIRPFGVLTDTQYF. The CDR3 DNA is TGTGCCATCAGGCCTTTCGGGGTTCTCACAGATACGCAGTATTTT.